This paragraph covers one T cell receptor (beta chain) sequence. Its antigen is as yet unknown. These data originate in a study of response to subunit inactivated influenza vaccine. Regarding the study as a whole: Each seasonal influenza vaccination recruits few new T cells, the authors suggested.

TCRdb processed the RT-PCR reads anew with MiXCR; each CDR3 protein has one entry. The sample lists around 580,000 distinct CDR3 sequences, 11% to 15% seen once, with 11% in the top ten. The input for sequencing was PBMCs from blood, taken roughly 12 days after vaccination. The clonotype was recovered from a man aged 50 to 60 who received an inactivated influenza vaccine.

The CDR3 is CASSYYGNGYTF. The CDR3 nucleotides read TGTGCCAGCAGTTACTACGGGAATGGCTACACCTTC. V usage is TRBV6-2 or TRBV6-3 and J usage is TRBJ1-2; D not resolved. Germline-derived CDR1 and CDR2 are MNHEY and SVGEGT. V was trimmed by 1 base and J by 6 bases, leaving 6 bases between them. CDR3 size: 12 residues.